This T cell receptor (beta chain) appears in the sequencing data of a study of T cell changes during pregnancy in multiple sclerosis. Data came from immunoSEQ multiplex PCR; TCRdb stores just in-frame clones and leaves some out. This sample has roughly 34,000 clones, with 70% to 90% found just once. Germline V CDR1 and CDR2: SNHLY, FYNNEI. Between the trimmed V and J ends, which lost 10 bases and 4 bases, there was a span of 13 bases. This CDR3 comprises 12 residues. The sample was CD8+ T cells from peripheral blood mononuclear cells, taken in the third trimester of pregnancy. This rearrangement joins TRBV2 to TRBJ1-2; no clear D. The receptor was derived from a female donor with multiple sclerosis, enrolled in a pregnancy study. This CDR3 is CATLDTFYGYTF. CDR3 nucleotide sequence: TGTGCCACCCTCGACACTTTCTATGGCTACACCTTC.